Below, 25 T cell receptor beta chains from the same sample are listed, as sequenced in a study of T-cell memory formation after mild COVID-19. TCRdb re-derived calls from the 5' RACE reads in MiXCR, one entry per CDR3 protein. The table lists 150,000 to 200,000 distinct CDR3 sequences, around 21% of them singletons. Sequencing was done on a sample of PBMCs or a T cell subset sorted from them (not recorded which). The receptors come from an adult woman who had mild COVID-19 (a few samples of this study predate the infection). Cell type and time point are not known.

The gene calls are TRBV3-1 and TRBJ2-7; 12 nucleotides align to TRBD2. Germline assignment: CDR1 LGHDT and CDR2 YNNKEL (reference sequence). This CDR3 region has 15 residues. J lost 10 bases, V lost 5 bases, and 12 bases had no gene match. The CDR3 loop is CASSAGKTSGSRQYF. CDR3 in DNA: TGTGCCAGCAGCGCAGGCAAGACTAGCGGGAGCCGACAGTACTTC.

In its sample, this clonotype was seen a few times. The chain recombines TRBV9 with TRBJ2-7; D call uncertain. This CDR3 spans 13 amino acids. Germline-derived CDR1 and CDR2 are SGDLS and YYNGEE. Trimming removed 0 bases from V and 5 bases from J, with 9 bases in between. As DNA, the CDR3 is TGTGCCAGCAGCGTAGCCTCGGACCACGAGCAGTACTTC. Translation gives CASSVASDHEQYF.

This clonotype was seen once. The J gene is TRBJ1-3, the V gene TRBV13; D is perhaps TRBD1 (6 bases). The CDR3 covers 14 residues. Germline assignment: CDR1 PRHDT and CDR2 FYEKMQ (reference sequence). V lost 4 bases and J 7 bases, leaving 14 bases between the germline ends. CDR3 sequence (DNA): TGTGCCAGCAGCTACCGTACAGGGTATAACACCATATATTTT. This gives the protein CASSYRTGYNTIYF.

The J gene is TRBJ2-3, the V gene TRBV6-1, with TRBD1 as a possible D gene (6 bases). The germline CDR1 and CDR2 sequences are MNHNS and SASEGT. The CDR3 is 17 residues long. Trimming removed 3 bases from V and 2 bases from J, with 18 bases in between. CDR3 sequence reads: CASSDRQGEGVTDTQYF. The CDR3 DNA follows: TGTGCCAGCAGTGATCGGCAGGGTGAGGGGGTCACAGATACGCAGTATTTT.

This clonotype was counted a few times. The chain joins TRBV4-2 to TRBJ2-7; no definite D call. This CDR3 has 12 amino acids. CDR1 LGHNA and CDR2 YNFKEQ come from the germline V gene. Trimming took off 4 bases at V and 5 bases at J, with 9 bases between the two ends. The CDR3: CASSRGVHEQYF. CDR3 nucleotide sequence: TGTGCCAGCAGCCGTGGGGTTCACGAGCAGTACTTC.

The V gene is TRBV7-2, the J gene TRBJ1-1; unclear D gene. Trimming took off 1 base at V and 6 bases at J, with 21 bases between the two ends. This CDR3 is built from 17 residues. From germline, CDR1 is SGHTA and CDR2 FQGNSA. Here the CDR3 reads CASSLVYRVSGGAEAFF. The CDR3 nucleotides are TGTGCCAGCAGCTTAGTTTATAGGGTTTCGGGAGGCGCTGAAGCTTTCTTT.

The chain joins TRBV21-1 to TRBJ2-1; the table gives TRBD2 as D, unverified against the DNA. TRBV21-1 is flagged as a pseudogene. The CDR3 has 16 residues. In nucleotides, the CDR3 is TGTGCCAGCAGCAAAGATCTAGCGGGGGGGCTACGGGAGCAGTTCTTC. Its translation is CASSKDLAGGLREQFF.

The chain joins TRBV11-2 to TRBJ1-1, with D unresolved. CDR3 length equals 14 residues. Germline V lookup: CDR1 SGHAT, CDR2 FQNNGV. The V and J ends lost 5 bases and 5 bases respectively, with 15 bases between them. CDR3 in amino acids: CASSVGWRRTEAFF. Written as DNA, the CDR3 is TGTGCCAGCAGCGTAGGGTGGCGGCGGACTGAAGCTTTCTTT.

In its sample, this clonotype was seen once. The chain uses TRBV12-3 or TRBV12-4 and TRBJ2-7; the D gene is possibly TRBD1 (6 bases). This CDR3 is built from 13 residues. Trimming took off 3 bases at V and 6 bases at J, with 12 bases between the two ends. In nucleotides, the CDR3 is TGTGCCAGCAGTTTCGGGCAGGGGATCGAGCAGTACTTC. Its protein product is CASSFGQGIEQYF.

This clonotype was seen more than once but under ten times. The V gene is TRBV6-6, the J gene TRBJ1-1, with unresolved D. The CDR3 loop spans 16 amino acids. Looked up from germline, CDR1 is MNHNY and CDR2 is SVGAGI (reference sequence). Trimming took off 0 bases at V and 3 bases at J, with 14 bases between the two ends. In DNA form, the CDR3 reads TGTGCCAGCAGTTACTCGCTGTACGCCAAGGACACTGAAGCTTTCTTT. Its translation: CASSYSLYAKDTEAFF.

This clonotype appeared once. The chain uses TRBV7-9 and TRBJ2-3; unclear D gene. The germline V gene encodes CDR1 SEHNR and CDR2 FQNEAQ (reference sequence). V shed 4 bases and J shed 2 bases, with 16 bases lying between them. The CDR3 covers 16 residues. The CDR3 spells CASSSTSYVHTDTQYF. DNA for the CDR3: TGTGCCAGCAGCTCCACAAGCTACGTACACACAGATACGCAGTATTTT.

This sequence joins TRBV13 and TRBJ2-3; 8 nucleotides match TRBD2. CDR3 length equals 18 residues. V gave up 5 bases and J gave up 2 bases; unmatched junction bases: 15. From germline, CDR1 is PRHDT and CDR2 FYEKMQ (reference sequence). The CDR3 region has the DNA TGTGCCAGCAGCCCTATTTTAGACGCTAGCGGGTCCACAGATACGCAGTATTTT. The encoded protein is CASSPILDASGSTDTQYF.

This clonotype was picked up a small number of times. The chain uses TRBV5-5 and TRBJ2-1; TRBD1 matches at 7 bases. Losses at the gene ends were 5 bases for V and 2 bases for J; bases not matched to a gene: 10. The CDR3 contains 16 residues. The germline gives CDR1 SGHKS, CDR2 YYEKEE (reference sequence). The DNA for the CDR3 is TGTGCCAGCAGGGTGTCTGACAGGGACACCTACAATGAGCAGTTCTTC. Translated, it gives CASRVSDRDTYNEQFF. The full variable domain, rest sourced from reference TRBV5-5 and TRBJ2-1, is DAGVTQSPTHLIKTRGQQVTLRCSPISGHKSVSWYQQVLGQGPQFIFQYYEKEERGRGNFPDRFSARQFPNYSSELNVNALLLGDSALYLCASRVSDRDTYNEQFFGPGTRLTVL.

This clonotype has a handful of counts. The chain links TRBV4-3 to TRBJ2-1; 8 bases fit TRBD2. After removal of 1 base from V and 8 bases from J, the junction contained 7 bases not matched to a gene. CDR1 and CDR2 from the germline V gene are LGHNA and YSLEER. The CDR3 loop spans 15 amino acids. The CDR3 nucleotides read TGCGCCAGCAGCCAAGTTGGAGCGGGAGATCATGAGCAGTTCTTC. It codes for CASSQVGAGDHEQFF.

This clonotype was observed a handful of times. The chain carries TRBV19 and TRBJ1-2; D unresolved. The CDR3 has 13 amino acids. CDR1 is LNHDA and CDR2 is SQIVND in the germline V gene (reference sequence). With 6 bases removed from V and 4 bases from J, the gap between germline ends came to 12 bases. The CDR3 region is CASRDAGSYGYTF. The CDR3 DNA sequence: TGTGCCAGTAGAGACGCGGGTAGCTATGGCTACACCTTC.

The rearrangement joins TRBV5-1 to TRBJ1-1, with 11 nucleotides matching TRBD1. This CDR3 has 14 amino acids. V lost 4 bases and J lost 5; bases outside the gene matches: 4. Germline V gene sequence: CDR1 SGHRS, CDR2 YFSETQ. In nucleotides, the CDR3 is TGCGCCAGCAGCACCGGACAGGGGGCAACTGAAGCTTTCTTT. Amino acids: CASSTGQGATEAFF.

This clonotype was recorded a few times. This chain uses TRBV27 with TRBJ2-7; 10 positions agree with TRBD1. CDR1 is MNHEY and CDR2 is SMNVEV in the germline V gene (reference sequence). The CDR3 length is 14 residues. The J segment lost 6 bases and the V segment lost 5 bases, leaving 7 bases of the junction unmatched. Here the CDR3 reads CASSTRTGGSEQYF. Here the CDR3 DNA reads TGTGCCAGCAGTACCCGGACAGGGGGGAGCGAGCAGTACTTC.

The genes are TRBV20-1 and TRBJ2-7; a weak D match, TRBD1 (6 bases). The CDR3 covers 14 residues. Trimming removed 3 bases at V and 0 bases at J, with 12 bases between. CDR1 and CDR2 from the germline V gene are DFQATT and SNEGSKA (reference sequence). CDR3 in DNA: TGCAGTGCTAGGTGGGACACCCGCTCCTACGAGCAGTACTTC. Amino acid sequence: CSARWDTRSYEQYF.

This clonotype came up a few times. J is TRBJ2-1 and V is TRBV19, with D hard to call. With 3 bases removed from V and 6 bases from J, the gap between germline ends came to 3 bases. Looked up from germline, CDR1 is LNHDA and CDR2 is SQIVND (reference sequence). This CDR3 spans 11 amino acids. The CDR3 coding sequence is TGTGCCAGTAGTATCCCCAATGAGCAGTTCTTC. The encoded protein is CASSIPNEQFF.

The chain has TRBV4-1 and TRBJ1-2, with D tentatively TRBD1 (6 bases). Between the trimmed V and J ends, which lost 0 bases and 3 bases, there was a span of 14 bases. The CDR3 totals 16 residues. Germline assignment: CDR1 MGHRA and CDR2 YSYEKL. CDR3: CASSQDPRGADYGYTF. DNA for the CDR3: TGCGCCAGCAGCCAAGATCCAAGGGGGGCGGACTATGGCTACACCTTC.

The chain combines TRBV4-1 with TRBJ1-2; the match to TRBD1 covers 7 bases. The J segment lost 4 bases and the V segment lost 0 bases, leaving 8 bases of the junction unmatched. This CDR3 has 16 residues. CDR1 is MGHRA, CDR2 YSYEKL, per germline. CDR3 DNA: TGCGCCAGCAGCCAAGATCGAGGGGACAGACGCTATGGCTACACCTTC. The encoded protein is CASSQDRGDRRYGYTF.

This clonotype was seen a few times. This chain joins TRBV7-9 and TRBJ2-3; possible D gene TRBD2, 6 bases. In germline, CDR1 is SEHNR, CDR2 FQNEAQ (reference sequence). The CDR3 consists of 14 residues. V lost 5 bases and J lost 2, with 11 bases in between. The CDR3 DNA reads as TGTGCCAGCAGCGCGACGGGGGTCACAGATACGCAGTATTTT. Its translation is CASSATGVTDTQYF.

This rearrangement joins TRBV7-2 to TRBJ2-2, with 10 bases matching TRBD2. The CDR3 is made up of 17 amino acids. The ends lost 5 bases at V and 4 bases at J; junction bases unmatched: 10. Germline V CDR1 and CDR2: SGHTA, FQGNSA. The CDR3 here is CASSLIAGGLGTGELFF. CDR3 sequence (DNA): TGTGCCAGCAGCCTTATAGCGGGGGGCCTTGGCACCGGGGAGCTGTTTTTT. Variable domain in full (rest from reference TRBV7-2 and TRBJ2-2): GAGVSQSPSNKVTEKGKDVELRCDPISGHTALYWYRQSLGQGLEFLIYFQGNSAPDKSGLPSDRFSAERTGGSVSTLTIQRTQQEDSAVYLCASSLIAGGLGTGELFFGEGSRLTVL.

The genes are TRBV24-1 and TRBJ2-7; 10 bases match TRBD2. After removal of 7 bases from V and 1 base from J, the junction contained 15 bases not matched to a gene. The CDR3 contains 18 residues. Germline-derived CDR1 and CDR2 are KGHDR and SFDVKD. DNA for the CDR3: TGTGCCACCAGGACGAGCGGGGGGGCACAGTCACCTTCCTACGAGCAGTACTTC. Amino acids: CATRTSGGAQSPSYEQYF.

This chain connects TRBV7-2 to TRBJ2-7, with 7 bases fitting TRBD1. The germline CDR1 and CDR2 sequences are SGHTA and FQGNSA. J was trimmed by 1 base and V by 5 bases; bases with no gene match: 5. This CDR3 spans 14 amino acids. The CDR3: CASSLPGGSYEQYF. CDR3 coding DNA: TGTGCCAGCAGCCTCCCAGGGGGATCCTACGAGCAGTACTTC. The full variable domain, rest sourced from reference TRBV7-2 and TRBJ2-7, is GAGVSQSPSNKVTEKGKDVELRCDPISGHTALYWYRQSLGQGLEFLIYFQGNSAPDKSGLPSDRFSAERTGGSVSTLTIQRTQQEDSAVYLCASSLPGGSYEQYFGPGTRLTVT.